Listed below are T cell receptor beta chains from one sample, sequenced in a study of identical twins. TCRdb re-called the 5' RACE reads through MiXCR, storing one row per CDR3 protein. This table has 690,000 or so distinct CDR3 sequences, 8.6% appearing once. These data also formed part of another study, on yellow fever vaccine responses in identical twins.

What was sequenced was PBMCs. Receptor source: a young woman in good health. Both conserved end residues are part of each CDR3. D genes are given only for firm matches. Expanded clones get a size class; other rows say once, few or many, or leave the size out.

CDR3: CASSQDIRAADTQYF
DNA: TGCGCCAGCAGCCAAGATATCAGAGCCGCAGATACGCAGTATTTT
V: TRBV4-3
J: TRBJ2-3
size: many
D: .

CDR3: CASSPFGTKYEQYF
DNA: TGTGCCAGCAGTCCTTTTGGGACAAAGTACGAGCAGTACTTC
V: TRBV28
J: TRBJ2-7
size: .
D: .

CDR3: CASSESLGLSSYEQYF
DNA: TGCGCCAGCAGTGAGTCGCTCGGCCTAAGCTCCTACGAGCAGTACTTC
V: TRBV10-2
J: TRBJ2-7
size: few
D: .

CDR3: CASSLEGPIASYEQYF
DNA: TGCGCCAGCAGCTTGGAGGGCCCTATCGCCTCCTACGAGCAGTACTTC
V: TRBV5-1
J: TRBJ2-7
size: many
D: .

CDR3: CASRPLGRGANTEAFF
DNA: TGTGCCAGCAGACCCCTGGGGAGGGGGGCAAACACTGAAGCTTTCTTT
V: TRBV6-1
J: TRBJ1-1
size: .
D: .

CDR3: CASSGQGRNYGYTF
DNA: TGTGCCAGCAGCGGACAGGGGCGGAACTATGGCTACACCTTC
V: TRBV7-2
J: TRBJ1-2
size: many
D: TRBD1

CDR3: CASSFRGSRNSPLHF
DNA: TGTGCCAGCAGTTTTAGAGGGTCACGTAATTCACCCCTCCACTTT
V: TRBV12-3/TRBV12-4
J: TRBJ1-6
size: .
D: .

CDR3: CASSFDLQNPDTGELFF
DNA: TGTGCCAGCAGCTTTGACCTTCAGAATCCGGACACCGGGGAGCTGTTTTTT
V: TRBV7-9
J: TRBJ2-2
size: many
D: .

CDR3: CASSGTQGRAESNEKLFF
DNA: TGTGCCAGCAGCGGTACTCAGGGGCGCGCCGAGAGTAATGAAAAACTGTTTTTT
V: TRBV11-2
J: TRBJ1-4
size: .
D: .

CDR3: CASSLQVTDTQYF
DNA: TGTGCCAGCAGTCTACAAGTCACAGATACGCAGTATTTT
V: TRBV2
J: TRBJ2-3
size: many
D: .

CDR3: CASSGIVRADSNQPQHF
DNA: TGTGCCAGTAGTGGAATTGTCAGGGCGGATAGCAATCAGCCCCAGCATTTT
V: TRBV19
J: TRBJ1-5
size: .
D: .

CDR3: CASSGLAAVYEQYF
DNA: TGTGCCAGCAGTGGACTAGCGGCCGTCTACGAGCAGTACTTC
V: TRBV6-1
J: TRBJ2-7
size: .
D: TRBD2

CDR3: CATGGGEAPDTQYF
DNA: TGTGCCACCGGGGGCGGGGAGGCCCCCGATACGCAGTATTTT
V: TRBV24-1
J: TRBJ2-3
size: few
D: .

CDR3: CASGGLGFEQYF
DNA: TGTGCCAGCGGTGGGTTAGGTTTCGAGCAGTACTTC
V: TRBV6-6
J: TRBJ2-7
size: many
D: .

CDR3: CSARDTGTYNEQFF
DNA: TGCAGTGCTAGGGACACAGGGACGTACAATGAGCAGTTCTTC
V: TRBV20-1
J: TRBJ2-1
size: few
D: .

CDR3: CASSTGERNYGYTF
DNA: TGTGCCAGCAGTACAGGGGAGAGAAACTATGGCTACACCTTC
V: TRBV12-3/TRBV12-4
J: TRBJ1-2
size: .
D: TRBD1

CDR3: CASSVTGGYGYTF
DNA: TGCGCCAGCAGTGTAACAGGGGGTTATGGCTACACCTTC
V: TRBV5-1
J: TRBJ1-2
size: many
D: TRBD1